These 11 T cell receptor beta chains were all obtained from the same sample, sequenced in a study of T cell repertoires in cytomegalovirus infection. TCRdb independently ran MiXCR on the reads; one entry per CDR3 protein. Among around 450,000 distinct CDR3 sequences listed, 11% were seen once. Input material: PBMCs. The receptors originated from a human donor in good health (CMV status not recorded). Some clones in this sample may be carry-over from other donors' samples.

This clonotype has at least ten counts. The V and J genes are TRBV5-6 and TRBJ1-5; D is perhaps TRBD1 (5 bases). CDR3 length: 12 amino acids. Deletions cut 4 bases from V and 5 bases from J, with 7 bases between. The germline V gene has CDR1 SGHDT and CDR2 YYEEEE. For the CDR3, the DNA is TGTGCCAGCAGCCGAGGGGATCAGCCCCAGCATTTT. Residues: CASSRGDQPQHF. Combining the CDR3 with reference TRBV5-6 and TRBJ1-5 gives the whole variable domain DAGVTQSPTHLIKTRGQQVTLRCSPKSGHDTVSWYQQALGQGPQFIFQYYEEEERQRGNFPDRFSGHQFPNYSSELNVNALLLGDSALYLCASSRGDQPQHFGDGTRLSIL.

J is TRBJ1-2 and V is TRBV20-1, with D uncertain. Germline V gene data show CDR1 as DFQATT and CDR2 as SNEGSKA (reference sequence). Deletions cut 3 bases from V and 0 bases from J, with 8 bases between. The CDR3 is 13 residues long. The CDR3, as DNA: TGCAGTGCTAGCGAACAGACTAACTATGGCTACACCTTC. Its translation: CSASEQTNYGYTF.

The sample holds many counts of this clonotype. J is TRBJ2-7 and V is TRBV6-2 or TRBV6-3; D may be TRBD1 or TRBD2 (6 bases each). CDR1 is MNHEY and CDR2 is SVGEGT in the germline V gene. The CDR3 has 12 residues. V lost 11 bases and J 0 bases, leaving 11 bases between the germline ends. This CDR3 reads CAGGTSSYEQYF. The CDR3 coding sequence is TGTGCCGGAGGGACAAGCTCCTACGAGCAGTACTTC.

This clonotype has at least ten counts. The V gene is TRBV7-2, the J gene TRBJ2-2; D remains unclear. CDR3 length: 13 residues. Trimming pared 0 bases from V and 8 bases from J, leaving 7 bases between. From germline, CDR1 is SGHTA and CDR2 FQGNSA. The DNA of the CDR3 is TGTGCCAGCAGCTTAGCGCATCAGGGGGAGCTGTTTTTT. It specifies CASSLAHQGELFF.

This clonotype occurred many times. The rearrangement uses TRBV7-8 and TRBJ2-5, with 9 bases identical to TRBD1. V lost 5 bases and J lost 10; bases outside the gene matches: 11. The CDR3 is 14 residues long. Germline loops: CDR1 SGHVS, CDR2 FQNEAQ. CDR3 nucleotides: TGTGCCAGCAGCACACGGGACAGGGCGGCCGGCCAGTACTTC. It yields the protein CASSTRDRAAGQYF.

This clonotype was seen many times. This sequence joins TRBV19 and TRBJ2-5, with 9 bases aligning to TRBD2. Germline assignment: CDR1 LNHDA and CDR2 SQIVND (reference sequence). Trimming took 2 bases from V and 7 from J; bases not matched to a gene: 5. The CDR3 loop spans 14 amino acids. Here the CDR3 reads CASSISGRRSTQYF. The CDR3 coding sequence is TGTGCCAGTAGTATAAGCGGGAGGCGATCGACCCAGTACTTC.

This clonotype was picked up many times. The chain couples TRBV7-2 to TRBJ2-7; TRBD2 matches 8 bases. The CDR3 consists of 14 residues. V lost 5 bases to trimming and J lost 3 bases; unmatched junction nucleotides: 6. Per germline, CDR1 SGHTA and CDR2 FQGNSA. The CDR3 protein is CASSLSGIHYEQYF. CDR3 nucleotide sequence: TGTGCCAGCAGCCTTAGCGGGATCCACTACGAGCAGTACTTC.

This clonotype was detected many times. The rearrangement joins TRBV28 to TRBJ1-6; D is undetermined. Germline CDR1 is MDHEN and CDR2 is SYDVKM. The ends were cut back, 4 bases at V and 4 bases at J, with 11 bases in the middle. The CDR3 consists of 15 residues. The CDR3 loop reads CASSSAREYNSPLHF. The DNA for the CDR3 is TGTGCCAGCAGTTCGGCCCGGGAGTATAATTCACCCCTCCACTTT.

This clonotype was seen repeatedly, ten times or more. The chain uses TRBV24-1 and TRBJ1-6, with a tentative D call TRBD1 (5 bases). The CDR3 is 14 amino acids. Germline V CDR1 and CDR2: KGHDR, SFDVKD. Trimming took 4 bases from V and 8 from J, leaving 11 bases between them. The CDR3 bases are TGTGCCACCAGTGACGGGCAGGGCGATTCACCCCTCCACTTT. Its translation: CATSDGQGDSPLHF.

The sample holds many counts of this clonotype. This rearrangement joins TRBV10-3 to TRBJ1-1; 7 bases are a match to TRBD1. J gave up 9 bases and V 0 bases, and 10 bases lay outside the gene matches. This CDR3 region has 15 residues. Germline V gene lookup returns CDR1 ENHRY and CDR2 SYGVKD. The CDR3 DNA reads TGTGCCATCAGTGAGTCGCTCCGGGACAGCCTAAAAGCTTTCTTT. This encodes CAISESLRDSLKAFF.

This clonotype was seen repeatedly, ten times or more. The chain has TRBV11-2 and TRBJ2-4; tentatively, D is TRBD2 (7 bases). The germline CDR1 and CDR2 sequences are SGHAT and FQNNGV. V was shortened by 4 bases and J by 6 bases, with 19 bases between the two germline ends. The length of the CDR3 is 16 residues. The CDR3 coding sequence is TGTGCCAGCAGCTACCTGGGGGGGGGCAGCGGAAACATTCAGTACTTC. It encodes CASSYLGGGSGNIQYF.